These 24 T cell receptor beta chains came from one sample sequenced in a study of T cell repertoires in cytomegalovirus infection (dated by TCRdb to between 2018 and 2021). Data came from an Illumina HiSeq 1500. The public sequencing data were trimmed at Q25 with fastp and processed into clonotypes with MiXCR by TCRdb, which kept only in-frame beta chains. Identical CDR3 protein sequences are pooled into one entry, listed with their most common genes and DNA. The sample table holds approximately 320,000 distinct CDR3 sequences, of which over 7.5% were seen once. Over 3.5% of the sample is held by the ten biggest clonotypes. Input material: PBMCs. These TCRs come from a human donor in good health (CMV status not recorded). Some clones in this sample may be carry-over from other donors' samples.

This clonotype was observed many times. V is TRBV7-2 and J is TRBJ2-5; possibly TRBD2 for D (5 bases). The CDR3 has 13 amino acids. Per the germline V gene, CDR1 is SGHTA and CDR2 is FQGNSA. V lost 2 bases and J 5 bases, leaving 9 bases between the germline ends. The CDR3 loop is CASSLKRGETQYF. As DNA, the CDR3 is TGTGCCAGCAGCTTAAAGAGAGGGGAGACCCAGTACTTC.

This clonotype was seen more than once but under ten times. The rearrangement links TRBV7-6 to TRBJ2-1; maybe TRBD2 (6 bases). Trimming pared 5 bases from V and 5 bases from J, leaving 19 bases between. There are 16 residues in the CDR3. The germline V gene has CDR1 SGHVS and CDR2 FNYEAQ. This CDR3 reads CASSRWDSGRNNEQFF. CDR3 nucleotide sequence: TGTGCCAGCAGCAGATGGGACTCCGGCCGCAACAATGAGCAGTTCTTC.

A few counts support this clonotype. This chain connects TRBV5-4 to TRBJ2-2; no firm D call. Trimming stripped 10 bases from V and 0 bases from J, with 13 bases between. Germline values: CDR1 SGHNT, CDR2 YYREEE (reference sequence). This CDR3 is 14 amino acids long. The CDR3 coding sequence is TGTGCCTTTGGGGTACGCTCGAACACCGGGGAGCTGTTTTTT. Amino acid sequence: CAFGVRSNTGELFF.

The table lists this clonotype with a few counts. V and J are TRBV13 and TRBJ2-2, with 7 bases that match TRBD2. CDR3 length equals 17 residues. Germline CDR1 PRHDT, CDR2 FYEKMQ (reference sequence). The junction had 9 bases not matched to a gene; V was cut back by 3 bases and J by 2 bases. This CDR3 reads CASSFSEVAGNTGELFF. CDR3 bases: TGTGCCAGCAGCTTCTCCGAGGTAGCGGGTAACACCGGGGAGCTGTTTTTT.

This clonotype has a handful of counts. The chain couples TRBV20-1 to TRBJ2-3; unclear D gene. V was trimmed by 3 bases and J by 2 bases, leaving 9 bases between them. The CDR3 has 13 amino acids. The germline CDR1 and CDR2 sequences are DFQATT and SNEGSKA (reference sequence). The DNA for the CDR3 is TGCAGTGCTAGTCCCCCCCCCACAGATACGCAGTATTTT. This translates into CSASPPPTDTQYF.

This clonotype was observed at least ten times. V is TRBV6-2 or TRBV6-3 and J is TRBJ2-7; tentative D call: TRBD1 (5 bases). Trimming took off 5 bases at V and 3 bases at J, with 8 bases between the two ends. Germline CDR1 is MNHEY and CDR2 is SVGEGT. The CDR3 covers 12 residues. DNA of the CDR3: TGTGCCAGCAGTCGGACAAGCTACGAGCAGTACTTC. Translation gives CASSRTSYEQYF.

The chain couples TRBV20-1 to TRBJ1-2; D ambiguous. The CDR3 runs 11 residues. CDR1 is DFQATT, CDR2 SNEGSKA, per germline (reference sequence). V lost 7 bases and J 8 bases, leaving 14 bases between the germline ends. As DNA, the CDR3 is TGCAGTGTACAGTACCCATGGGGCTACACCTTC. Translated, it gives CSVQYPWGYTF.

Ten or more counts support this clonotype. CDR3 sequence: CASSLALTGSSYNEQFF. In DNA form, the CDR3 reads TGTGCCAGCAGCTTAGCGCTAACGGGGAGCTCCTACAATGAGCAGTTCTTC. J is TRBJ2-1 and V is TRBV7-2; D might be TRBD2 (5 bases). Germline V gives CDR1 SGHTA, CDR2 FQGNSA. The V end lost 0 bases, the J end lost 0 bases, and 12 bases lay between the germline ends. This CDR3 has 17 amino acids. Full variable domain (outside the CDR3, taken from reference TRBV7-2 and TRBJ2-1): GAGVSQSPSNKVTEKGKDVELRCDPISGHTALYWYRQSLGQGLEFLIYFQGNSAPDKSGLPSDRFSAERTGGSVSTLTIQRTQQEDSAVYLCASSLALTGSSYNEQFFGPGTRLTVL.

The sample holds many counts of this clonotype. V gene TRBV6-6 combines with J gene TRBJ1-5; weak D call: TRBD1 (5 bases). The V gene lost 6 bases and the J gene lost 11 bases, with 17 bases spanning the gap. The germline V gene encodes CDR1 MNHNY and CDR2 SVGAGI (reference sequence). The CDR3 covers 13 residues. The DNA of the CDR3 is TGTGCCAGCAGGATGCCAGCGGGGGAAGCCCAGCATTTT. Its protein is CASRMPAGEAQHF.

This clonotype has ten or more counts. The rearrangement links TRBV6-2 or TRBV6-3 to TRBJ2-1, with 7 bases identical to TRBD2. This CDR3 is 15 amino acids long. Per germline, CDR1 MNHEY and CDR2 SVGEGT. V lost 5 bases and J lost 0; bases outside the gene matches: 4. The CDR3: CASSPTSLSYNEQFF. Written as DNA, the CDR3 is TGTGCCAGCAGTCCGACTAGCCTCTCCTACAATGAGCAGTTCTTC.

This clonotype was seen at least ten times. The J gene is TRBJ1-1, the V gene TRBV12-3 or TRBV12-4, with 8 bases that match TRBD1. With 5 bases clipped from V and 12 bases from J, the junction kept 11 bases outside the gene matches. The CDR3 has 13 amino acids. The CDR3 sequence is CASSPRQGSGPFF. CDR3 DNA sequence: TGTGCCAGCAGTCCTCGACAGGGGAGCGGCCCTTTCTTT.

This clonotype was observed many times. This chain uses TRBV28 with TRBJ2-3; 9 bases agree with TRBD2. The germline gives CDR1 MDHEN, CDR2 SYDVKM. V lost 4 bases to trimming and J lost 0 bases; unmatched junction nucleotides: 11. The length of the CDR3 is 18 residues. The CDR3 loop is CASSSPRGGALSTDTQYF. CDR3 DNA: TGTGCCAGCAGTTCCCCCCGCGGGGGGGCCCTTAGCACAGATACGCAGTATTTT. The variable domain in full, completed from reference TRBV28 and TRBJ2-3, reads DVKVTQSSRYLVKRTGEKVFLECVQDMDHENMFWYRQDPGLGLRLIYFSYDVKMKEKGDIPEGYSVSREKKERFSLILESASTNQTSMYLCASSSPRGGALSTDTQYFGPGTRLTVL.

The V call is TRBV7-4, the J call TRBJ2-1; D is unclear. Deletions cut 1 base from V and 0 bases from J, with 13 bases between. CDR1 and CDR2 (germline): SGHVT, SQSDAQ. This CDR3 has 17 amino acids. The CDR3 loop reads CASSLERRLGSYNEQFF. The DNA for the CDR3 is TGTGCCAGCAGCTTAGAAAGGCGGCTGGGCTCCTACAATGAGCAGTTCTTC. Full variable domain (remainder filled in from reference TRBV7-4 and TRBJ2-1): GAGVSQSPRYKVAKRGRDVALRCDSISGHVTLYWYRQTLGQGSEVLTYSQSDAQRDKSGRPSGRFSAERPERSVSTLKIQRTEQGDSAVYLCASSLERRLGSYNEQFFGPGTRLTVL.

This rearrangement joins TRBV7-9 to TRBJ1-1; the D gene is possibly TRBD1 (6 bases). CDR1 SEHNR and CDR2 FQNEAQ come from the germline V gene (reference sequence). The CDR3 loop spans 15 amino acids. Trimming removed 2 bases from V and 1 base from J, with 11 bases in between. The CDR3 sequence: CASSLTTGRNTEAFF. In DNA form, the CDR3 reads TGTGCCAGCAGCTTAACCACAGGGAGGAACACTGAAGCTTTCTTT.

This clonotype has only a few counts. V and J are TRBV6-2 or TRBV6-3 and TRBJ1-1; no clear D gene. The V end was cut by 2 bases, the J end by 0 bases, with 7 bases between. The CDR3 totals 14 residues. Germline V lookup: CDR1 MNHEY, CDR2 SVGEGT. CDR3 in DNA: TGTGCCAGCAGTTACGGGGATCTGAACACTGAAGCTTTCTTT. Residues: CASSYGDLNTEAFF.

This clonotype occurred a few times. The rearrangement joins TRBV25-1 to TRBJ2-7; D not certain. CDR3 size: 14 residues. Trimming pared 2 bases from V and 2 bases from J, leaving 10 bases between. Germline V CDR1 and CDR2: MGHDK, SYGVNS. Written as DNA, the CDR3 is TGTGCCAGCAGTGAAAGACGGATTGCCTACGAGCAGTACTTC. Encoded protein: CASSERRIAYEQYF.

In this sample, this clonotype turned up many times. At one end, the junction sequence differs from germline, possibly due to a read error. This chain joins TRBV4-3 and TRBJ1-2, with D perhaps matching TRBD1 (6 bases). The CDR3 is 15 amino acids. CDR1 is LGHNA, CDR2 YSLEER, per germline. In nucleotides, the CDR3 is TGCGCCAGCAGCAAAGACGGTCAGGGGCATTTTGGCTACACCTTC. It yields the protein CASSKDGQGHFGYTF.

V usage is TRBV20-1 and J usage is TRBJ2-7; 10 bases are shared with TRBD1. This CDR3 comprises 13 residues. V gave up 4 bases and J gave up 3 bases; unmatched junction bases: 3. Germline V gene sequence: CDR1 DFQATT, CDR2 SNEGSKA (reference sequence). CDR3 sequence: CSAKWTGGYEQYF. As DNA, the CDR3 is TGCAGTGCTAAATGGACAGGGGGCTACGAGCAGTACTTC.

This clonotype was observed many times. The J gene is TRBJ1-2, the V gene TRBV7-9; maybe TRBD1 (6 bases). The CDR3 loop spans 15 amino acids. Germline V gene data show CDR1 as SEHNR and CDR2 as FQNEAQ (reference sequence). Trimming left V 1 base short and J 0 bases short, with 9 bases between. CDR3 sequence (DNA): TGTGCCAGCAGCTTAGGGGACAAAGCTAACTATGGCTACACCTTC. It translates to CASSLGDKANYGYTF.

This chain joins TRBV2 and TRBJ1-6; 7 bases line up with TRBD1. Germline-derived CDR1 and CDR2 are SNHLY and FYNNEI. This CDR3 comprises 12 residues. With 0 bases clipped from V and 15 bases from J, the junction kept 2 bases outside the gene matches. This CDR3 reads CASSEARDSLHF. The CDR3 DNA follows: TGTGCCAGCAGTGAAGCCCGGGACAGCCTCCACTTT.

J is TRBJ1-5 and V is TRBV7-2; 7 nucleotides align to TRBD1. Germline CDR1 and CDR2: SGHTA and FQGNSA. This CDR3 contains 14 residues. The trim removed 4 bases at V and 7 bases at J, leaving 7 bases unmatched. CDR3 bases: TGTGCCAGCAGCTCCCGACAGGGTGACCAGCCCCAGCATTTT. Its translation is CASSSRQGDQPQHF.

Many counts were recorded for this clonotype. The chain couples TRBV7-8 to TRBJ1-6; TRBD1 aligns across 9 bases. V lost 5 bases and J lost 14; bases outside the gene matches: 7. The CDR3 is 13 amino acids. Germline assignment: CDR1 SGHVS and CDR2 FQNEAQ. The CDR3 DNA reads as TGTGCCAGCAGCCCGGGACAGGGTCTTTCCCTCCACTTT. It translates to CASSPGQGLSLHF.

This clonotype was observed at least ten times. V usage is TRBV7-2 and J usage is TRBJ1-2; 9 bases line up with TRBD1. Germline assignment: CDR1 SGHTA and CDR2 FQGNSA. With V trimmed by 2 bases and J by 6 bases, 10 bases remained unmatched. The CDR3 extends over 16 amino acids. DNA for the CDR3: TGTGCCAGCAGCTTACCCATGGGACAGGGTGGTCATGGCTACACCTTC. Translating gives CASSLPMGQGGHGYTF. The full variable domain, completed using reference TRBV7-2 and TRBJ1-2, is GAGVSQSPSNKVTEKGKDVELRCDPISGHTALYWYRQSLGQGLEFLIYFQGNSAPDKSGLPSDRFSAERTGGSVSTLTIQRTQQEDSAVYLCASSLPMGQGGHGYTFGSGTRLTVV.

This clonotype occurred many times. The V gene is TRBV7-6, the J gene TRBJ1-5; no clear D gene. This CDR3 region has 15 residues. The germline V gene has CDR1 SGHVS and CDR2 FNYEAQ. The V gene lost 3 bases and the J gene lost 0 bases, with 9 bases spanning the gap. CDR3 sequence (DNA): TGTGCCAGCAGCTTGGGTGCAGATAGCAATCAGCCCCAGCATTTT. Protein sequence: CASSLGADSNQPQHF.